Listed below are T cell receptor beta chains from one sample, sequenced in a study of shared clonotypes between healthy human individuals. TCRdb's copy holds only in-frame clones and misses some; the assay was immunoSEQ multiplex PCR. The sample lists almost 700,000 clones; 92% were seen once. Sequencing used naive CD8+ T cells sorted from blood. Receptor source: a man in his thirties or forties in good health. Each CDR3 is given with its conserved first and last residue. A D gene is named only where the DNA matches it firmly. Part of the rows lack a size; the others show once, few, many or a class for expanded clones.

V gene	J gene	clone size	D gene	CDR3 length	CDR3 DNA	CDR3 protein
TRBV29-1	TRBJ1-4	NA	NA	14	TGCAGCGTTCTAAACAGGAGCCGTAATGAAAAACTGTTTTTT	CSVLNRSRNEKLFF
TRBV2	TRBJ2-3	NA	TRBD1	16	TGTGCCAGCAGTGACTTCCGGGACAGCAGCACAGATACGCAGTATTTT	CASSDFRDSSTDTQYF
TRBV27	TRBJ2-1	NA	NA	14	TGTGCCAGCAGTTTAATTTCCCCTATGCAATGGCAGTTCTTC	CASSLISPMQWQFF
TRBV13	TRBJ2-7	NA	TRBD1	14	TGTGCCAGCAGCGAGGGACAGGGGGTTAACGAGCAGTACTTC	CASSEGQGVNEQYF
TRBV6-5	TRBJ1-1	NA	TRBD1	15	TGTGCCAGCAGTTCCCTCCTGGGACAGGGATCGGAAGCTTTCTTT	CASSSLLGQGSEAFF
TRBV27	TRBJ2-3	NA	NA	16	TGTGCCAGCAGTTCCTTCAAAAGTAGGAGCACAGATACGCAGTATTTT	CASSSFKSRSTDTQYF
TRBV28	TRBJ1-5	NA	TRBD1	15	TGTGCCAGCAGTCCGACAGGGTTGAGCAATCAGCCCCAGCATTTT	CASSPTGLSNQPQHF
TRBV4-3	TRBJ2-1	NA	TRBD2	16	TGCGCCAGCAGCCAAGATGGAACTAGCGGGTACAATGAGCAGTTCTTC	CASSQDGTSGYNEQFF
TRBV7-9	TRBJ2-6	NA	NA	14	TGTGCCAGCAGCCCTAGCTCTGGGGCCAACGTCCTGACTTTC	CASSPSSGANVLTF
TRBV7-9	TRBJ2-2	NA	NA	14	TGTGCCAGCACGGACGGCGACCTCACCGGGGAGCTGTTTTTT	CASTDGDLTGELFF
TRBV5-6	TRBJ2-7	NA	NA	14	TGTGCCAGCAGCTTCGGACAGAGCTCCTACGAGCAGTACTTC	CASSFGQSSYEQYF
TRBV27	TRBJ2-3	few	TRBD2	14	TGTGCCAGCAGTCAACTAGCGCAGACAGATACGCAGTATTTT	CASSQLAQTDTQYF
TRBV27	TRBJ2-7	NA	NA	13	TGTGCCAGCAGTTGGGGTTTTTGGTACGAGCAGTACTTC	CASSWGFWYEQYF
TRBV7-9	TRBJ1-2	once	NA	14	TGTGCCAGCAGCTCGTCGGATCTTAACTATGGCTACACCTTC	CASSSSDLNYGYTF
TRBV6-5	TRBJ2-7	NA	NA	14	TGTGCCAGCAGTTACTCGATACGGGTTGACGAGCAGTACTTC	CASSYSIRVDEQYF
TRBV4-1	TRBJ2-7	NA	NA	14	TGCGCCAGCAGCCACAGGTCTAGCGTTAACGAGCAGTACTTC	CASSHRSSVNEQYF
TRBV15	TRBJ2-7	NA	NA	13	TGTGCCACCAGCCCCTCGACGGTCTACGAGCAGTACTTC	CATSPSTVYEQYF
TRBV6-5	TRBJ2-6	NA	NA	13	TGTGCCAGCAGTGGGGGAGCTAGGAACGTCCTGACTTTC	CASSGGARNVLTF
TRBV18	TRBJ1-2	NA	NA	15	TGTGCCAGCTCACCCCCCCGCCGTGGGCGGCCTGGCTACACCTTC	CASSPPRRGRPGYTF
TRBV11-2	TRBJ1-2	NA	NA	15	TGTGCCAGCACCTCCAGGGGCGACGGGTCCTATGGCTACACCTTC	CASTSRGDGSYGYTF
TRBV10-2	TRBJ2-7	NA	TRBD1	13	TGCGCCAGCAAACCGGGACAGTCCTACGAGCAGTACTTC	CASKPGQSYEQYF
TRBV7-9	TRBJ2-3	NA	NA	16	TGTGCCAGCAGCTTCGAGACTACAAACTTGGCAGATACGCAGTATTTT	CASSFETTNLADTQYF
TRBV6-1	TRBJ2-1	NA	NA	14	TGTGCCAGCAGTGAAGTCAGGGAGGACAATGAGCAGTTCTTC	CASSEVREDNEQFF
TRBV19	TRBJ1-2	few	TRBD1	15	TGTGCCAGTAGTATGTTGGGACAGGAGGTCTATGGCTACACCTTC	CASSMLGQEVYGYTF
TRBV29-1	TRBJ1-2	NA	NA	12	TGCAGCGTTGTCGCAGGGGACTATGGCTACACCTTC	CSVVAGDYGYTF
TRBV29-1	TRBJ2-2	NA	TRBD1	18	TGCAGCGTTGCCGGTCACAGGGGGGATTATTCGAACACCGGGGAGCTGTTTTTT	CSVAGHRGDYSNTGELFF
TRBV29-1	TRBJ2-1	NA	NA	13	TGCAGCGTCTCGCAGAGACGCGAGAATGAGCAGTTCTTC	CSVSQRRENEQFF
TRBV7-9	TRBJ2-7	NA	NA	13	TGTGCCAGCAGCTTAACACAGGCCTACGAGCAGTACTTC	CASSLTQAYEQYF
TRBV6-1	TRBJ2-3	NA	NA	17	TGTGCCAGCAGTGAATCCCCCCAGGCGAACCCCACAGATACGCAGTATTTT	CASSESPQANPTDTQYF
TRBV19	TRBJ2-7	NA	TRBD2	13	TGTGCCAGTAGGCTAGCGGGAGCATACGAGCAGTACTTC	CASRLAGAYEQYF
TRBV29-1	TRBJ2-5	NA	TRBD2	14	TGCAGCGTTTCTAGCGGGAGGCGGTTAGAGACCCAGTACTTC	CSVSSGRRLETQYF
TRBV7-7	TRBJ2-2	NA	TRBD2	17	TGTGCTAGCAGCCCCGGACTAGCGGGAGGCTACACCGGGGAGCTGTTTTTT	CASSPGLAGGYTGELFF
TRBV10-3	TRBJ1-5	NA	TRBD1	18	TGTGCCATCGGGGTAGGTTCGGGACAGCCCCAGGGCAATCAGCCCCAGCATTTT	CAIGVGSGQPQGNQPQHF
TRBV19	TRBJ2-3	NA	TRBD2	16	TGTGCCAGTAGTACCCTAATAGCGGGAGAAACAGATACGCAGTATTTT	CASSTLIAGETDTQYF
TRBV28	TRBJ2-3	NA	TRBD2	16	TGTGCCAGCAGTTTTCGCCTAGCGGCGAGCACAGATACGCAGTATTTT	CASSFRLAASTDTQYF
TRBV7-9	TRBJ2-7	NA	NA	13	TGTGCCAGCAGCTTAGGGGTAGGGAACGAGCAGTACTTC	CASSLGVGNEQYF
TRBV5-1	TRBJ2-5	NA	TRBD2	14	TGCGCCAGCAGCTTGGGACTAGCGGGAGAGACCCAGTACTTC	CASSLGLAGETQYF
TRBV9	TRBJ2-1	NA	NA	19	TGTGCCAGCAGCGGTAGTAGTTCTCAGGGGGGGACAGTCGACAATGAGCAGTTCTTC	CASSGSSSQGGTVDNEQFF
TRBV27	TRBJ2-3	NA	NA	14	TGTGCCAGCAGCTCCTGGCGGAGCACAGATACGCAGTATTTT	CASSSWRSTDTQYF
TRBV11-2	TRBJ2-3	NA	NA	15	TGTGCCAGCATCCAGGACTTCTCTAGCACAGATACGCAGTATTTT	CASIQDFSSTDTQYF
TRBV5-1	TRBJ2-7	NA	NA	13	TGCGCCAGCAGCCTCGGTTTAACCTACGAGCAGTACTTC	CASSLGLTYEQYF
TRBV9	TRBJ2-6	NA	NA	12	TGTGCCAGTGCCTCTGGGGCCAACGTCCTGACTTTC	CASASGANVLTF
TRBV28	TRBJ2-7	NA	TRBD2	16	TGTGCCAGCAGTCCCTTTGCGGGAGGATCCTCGTACGAGCAGTACTTC	CASSPFAGGSSYEQYF
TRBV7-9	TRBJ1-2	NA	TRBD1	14	TGTGCCAGCAGCCCTGGGACAGTCGTGAGTGGCTACACCTTC	CASSPGTVVSGYTF
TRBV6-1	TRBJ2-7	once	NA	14	TGTGCCAGCAGTGAAGCGGGGGGCCTTCTCGAGCAGTACTTC	CASSEAGGLLEQYF
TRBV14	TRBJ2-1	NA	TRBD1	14	TGTGCCAGCAGCCAAATCACAGGGGGTGGTGAGCAGTTCTTC	CASSQITGGGEQFF
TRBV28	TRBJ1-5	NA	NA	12	TGTGCCAGCAGGTATAGCAATCAGCCCCAGCATTTT	CASRYSNQPQHF
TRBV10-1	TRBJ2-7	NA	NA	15	TGCGCCAGCAGTCCAAACCGGGACACCACCTACGAGCAGTACTTC	CASSPNRDTTYEQYF
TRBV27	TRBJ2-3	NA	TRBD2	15	TGTGCCAGCAGTTTGAGGGACTATGGGACAGATACGCAGTATTTT	CASSLRDYGTDTQYF
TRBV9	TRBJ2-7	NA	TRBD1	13	TGTGCCAGCAGTGAGGGACAGTCCTACGAGCAGTACTTC	CASSEGQSYEQYF
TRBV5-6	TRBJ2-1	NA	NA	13	TGTGCCAGCAGCTTGGGGAATAGCAATGAGCAGTTCTTC	CASSLGNSNEQFF
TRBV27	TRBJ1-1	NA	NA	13	TGTGCCACCAGATCAGGGGAAGTCACTGAAGCTTTCTTT	CATRSGEVTEAFF
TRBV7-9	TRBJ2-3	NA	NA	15	TGTGCCAGCACCCCCCCGGTAGCGAGGACAGATACGCAGTATTTT	CASTPPVARTDTQYF
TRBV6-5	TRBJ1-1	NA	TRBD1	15	TGTGCCAGCAGTTACAGTGGGCAGGGGGACACTGAAGCTTTCTTT	CASSYSGQGDTEAFF
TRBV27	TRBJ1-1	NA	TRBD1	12	TGTGCCACGCGGACAGGGCCCACTGAAGCTTTCTTT	CATRTGPTEAFF